The entry below gives a single T cell receptor beta chain sequence along with its context. What it recognizes is unknown. Sample-barcoded 5' priming and a J-beta primer mix drove a second PCR of about 6 to 12 cycles. TCRdb ran MiXCR on the 5' RACE reads and lists one entry per CDR3 protein. Among about 780,000 distinct CDR3 sequences listed, 55% to 65% were seen once. Donors were healthy Caucasian individuals from Russia aged about 6 to 100. No fewer than 5.5 micrograms of total RNA were isolated from every sample. The CDR3 consists of 19 residues. V was clipped by 3 bases and J by 0 bases, with 21 bases between them. Germline V CDR1 and CDR2: SGHTA, FQGNSA. The data stem from a study of blood T cells in healthy people across ages. The study, taken as a whole, reports: Researchers deemed the diversity estimates from one million T cells underestimates. The donors' CMV status was not determined, possibly confounding changes in expanded clonotypes.

The V gene is TRBV7-2, the J gene TRBJ2-1; a possible D gene is TRBD1 (5 bases). The source material was blood. The source of this sequence is a man aged 25 to 40 in good health. The DNA for the CDR3 is TGTGCCAGCAGCTTCCCATTACTGACAGAACTCAGCTCCTACAATGAGCAGTTCTTC. Protein product: CASSFPLLTELSSYNEQFF.